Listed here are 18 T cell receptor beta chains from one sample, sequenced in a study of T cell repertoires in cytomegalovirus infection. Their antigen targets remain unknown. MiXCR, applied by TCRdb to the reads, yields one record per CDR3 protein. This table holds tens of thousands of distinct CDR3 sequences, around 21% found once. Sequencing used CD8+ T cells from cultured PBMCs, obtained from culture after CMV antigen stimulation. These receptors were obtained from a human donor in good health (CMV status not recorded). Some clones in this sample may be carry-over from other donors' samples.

Here the CDR3 reads CASSQDGRAHTNEKLFF. CDR3 DNA sequence: TGCGCCAGCAGCCAAGATGGGAGGGCGCATACTAATGAAAAACTGTTTTTT. The rearrangement links TRBV4-1 to TRBJ1-4, with unresolved D. CDR1 MGHRA and CDR2 YSYEKL come from the germline V gene. The V end was cut by 0 bases, the J end by 2 bases, with 13 bases between. CDR3 length equals 17 residues.

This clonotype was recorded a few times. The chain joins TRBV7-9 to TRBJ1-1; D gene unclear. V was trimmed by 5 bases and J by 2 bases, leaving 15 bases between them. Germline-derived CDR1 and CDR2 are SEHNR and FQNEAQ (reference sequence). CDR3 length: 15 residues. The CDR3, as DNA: TGTGCCAGCAGCCCCCCCACCCGAGCCAACACTGAAGCTTTCTTT. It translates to CASSPPTRANTEAFF. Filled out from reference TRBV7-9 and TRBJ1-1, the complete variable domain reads DTGVSQNPRHKITKRGQNVTFRCDPISEHNRLYWYRQTLGQGPEFLTYFQNEAQLEKSRLLSDRFSAERPKGSFSTLEIQRTEQGDSAMYLCASSPPTRANTEAFFGQGTRLTVV.

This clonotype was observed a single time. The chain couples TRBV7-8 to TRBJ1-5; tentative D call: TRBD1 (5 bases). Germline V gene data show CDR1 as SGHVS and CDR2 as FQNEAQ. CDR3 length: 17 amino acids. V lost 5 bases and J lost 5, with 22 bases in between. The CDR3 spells CASSVSPRGAQYQPQHF. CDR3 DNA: TGTGCCAGCAGCGTATCGCCGAGGGGTGCTCAGTATCAGCCCCAGCATTTT.

This CDR3 reads CASSPRERTGSEKLFF. The CDR3 nucleotides read TGTGCCAGCAGTCCCCGGGAACGGACAGGGAGTGAAAAACTGTTTTTT. This chain joins TRBV28 and TRBJ1-4; 8 nucleotides match TRBD1. Germline lookup yields CDR1 MDHEN and CDR2 SYDVKM. The CDR3 has 16 amino acids. Trimming removed 5 bases from V and 7 bases from J; junction bases left unmatched: 12.

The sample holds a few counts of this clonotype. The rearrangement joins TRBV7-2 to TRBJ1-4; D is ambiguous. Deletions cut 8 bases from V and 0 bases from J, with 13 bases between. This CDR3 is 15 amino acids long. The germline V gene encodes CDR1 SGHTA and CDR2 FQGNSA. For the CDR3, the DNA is TGTGCCAGCCGGGCAGCTACTGCAACTAATGAAAAACTGTTTTTT. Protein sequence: CASRAATATNEKLFF.

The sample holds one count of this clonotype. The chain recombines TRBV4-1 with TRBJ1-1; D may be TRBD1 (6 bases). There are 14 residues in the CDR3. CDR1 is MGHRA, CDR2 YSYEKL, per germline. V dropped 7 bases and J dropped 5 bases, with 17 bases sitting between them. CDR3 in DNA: TGCGCCAGCACCCTCAGGGAGGGGGGGACTGAAGCTTTCTTT. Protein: CASTLREGGTEAFF.

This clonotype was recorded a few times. The CDR3 DNA follows: TGTGCCAGTACCCTGCGGGCCACACGATCTTCCTACGAGCAGTACTTC. It specifies CASTLRATRSSYEQYF. The V and J genes are TRBV19 and TRBJ2-7; TRBD2 is a possible D gene (5 bases). This CDR3 region has 16 residues. V was clipped by 7 bases and J by 1 base, with 20 bases between them. Germline V gene sequence: CDR1 LNHDA, CDR2 SQIVND (reference sequence).

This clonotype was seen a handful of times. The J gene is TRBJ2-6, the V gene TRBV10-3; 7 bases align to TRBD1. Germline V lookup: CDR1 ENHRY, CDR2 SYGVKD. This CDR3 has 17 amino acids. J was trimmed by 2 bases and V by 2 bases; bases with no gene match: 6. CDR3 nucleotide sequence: TGTGCCATCAGTGAGGAGACAGGGAAACCTGGGGCCAACGTCCTGACTTTC. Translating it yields CAISEETGKPGANVLTF.

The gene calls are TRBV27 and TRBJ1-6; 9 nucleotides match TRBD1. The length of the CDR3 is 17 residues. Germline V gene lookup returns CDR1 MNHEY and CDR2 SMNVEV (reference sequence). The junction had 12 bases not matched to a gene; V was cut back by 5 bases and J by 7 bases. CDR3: CASSPPSGTGSNSPLHF. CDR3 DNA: TGTGCCAGCAGTCCCCCATCCGGGACAGGGAGCAATTCACCCCTCCACTTT.

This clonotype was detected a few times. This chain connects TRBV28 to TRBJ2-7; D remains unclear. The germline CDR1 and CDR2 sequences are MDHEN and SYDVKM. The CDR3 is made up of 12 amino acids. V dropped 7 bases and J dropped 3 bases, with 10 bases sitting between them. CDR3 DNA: TGTGCCAGCAAAACGGGTAGCTACGAGCAGTACTTC. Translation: CASKTGSYEQYF.

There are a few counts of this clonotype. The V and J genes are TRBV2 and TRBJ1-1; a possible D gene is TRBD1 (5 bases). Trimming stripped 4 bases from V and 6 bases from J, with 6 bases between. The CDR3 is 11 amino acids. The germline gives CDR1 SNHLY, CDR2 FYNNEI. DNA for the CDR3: TGTGCCAGCAGTGTAGGGGCTGAAGCTTTCTTT. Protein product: CASSVGAEAFF.

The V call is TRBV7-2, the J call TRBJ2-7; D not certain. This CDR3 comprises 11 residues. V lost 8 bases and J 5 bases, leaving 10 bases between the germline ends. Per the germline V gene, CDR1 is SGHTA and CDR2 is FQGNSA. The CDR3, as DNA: TGTGCCAGCGGACCGCTGGACGAGCAGTACTTC. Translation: CASGPLDEQYF.

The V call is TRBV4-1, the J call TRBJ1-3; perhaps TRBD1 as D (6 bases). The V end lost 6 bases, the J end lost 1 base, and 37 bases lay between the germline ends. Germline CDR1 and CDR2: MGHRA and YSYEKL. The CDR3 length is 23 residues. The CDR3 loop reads CASRQLNPRDNIGGRTSGNTIYF. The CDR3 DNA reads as TGCGCCAGCAGGCAACTCAACCCGAGGGACAACATAGGCGGTCGTACTTCTGGAAACACCATATATTTT.

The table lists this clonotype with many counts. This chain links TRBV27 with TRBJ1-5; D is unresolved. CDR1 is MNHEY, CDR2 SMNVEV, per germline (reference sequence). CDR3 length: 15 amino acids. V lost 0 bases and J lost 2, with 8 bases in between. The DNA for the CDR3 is TGTGCCAGCAGTTTATCAAGCGGAGGCAATCAGCCCCAGCATTTT. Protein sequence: CASSLSSGGNQPQHF.

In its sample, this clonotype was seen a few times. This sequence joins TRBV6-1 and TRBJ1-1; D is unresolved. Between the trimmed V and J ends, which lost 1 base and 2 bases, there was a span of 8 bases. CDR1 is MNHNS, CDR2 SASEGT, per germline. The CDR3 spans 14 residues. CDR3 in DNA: TGTGCCAGCAGTGAAGGCAGCATCAACACTGAAGCTTTCTTT. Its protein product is CASSEGSINTEAFF.

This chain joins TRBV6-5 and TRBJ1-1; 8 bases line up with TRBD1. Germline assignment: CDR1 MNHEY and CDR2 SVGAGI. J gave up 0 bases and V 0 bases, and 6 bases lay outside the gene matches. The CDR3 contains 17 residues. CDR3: CASSYSMGQVMNTEAFF. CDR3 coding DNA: TGTGCCAGCAGTTACTCGATGGGACAGGTCATGAACACTGAAGCTTTCTTT.

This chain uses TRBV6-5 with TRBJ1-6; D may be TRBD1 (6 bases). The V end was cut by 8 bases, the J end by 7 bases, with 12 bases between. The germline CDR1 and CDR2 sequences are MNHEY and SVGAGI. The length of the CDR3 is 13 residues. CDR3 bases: TGTGCCAGCGCGGACAGTTGGAATTCACCCCTCCACTTT. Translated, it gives CASADSWNSPLHF.

CDR3 in amino acids: CASSITGEFEAFF. The CDR3 coding sequence is TGTGCCAGTAGTATAACAGGGGAATTTGAAGCTTTCTTT. V is TRBV19 and J is TRBJ1-1; TRBD1 agrees at 7 bases. With 2 bases clipped from V and 7 bases from J, the junction kept 4 bases outside the gene matches. Germline assignment: CDR1 LNHDA and CDR2 SQIVND (reference sequence). The CDR3 contains 13 residues.